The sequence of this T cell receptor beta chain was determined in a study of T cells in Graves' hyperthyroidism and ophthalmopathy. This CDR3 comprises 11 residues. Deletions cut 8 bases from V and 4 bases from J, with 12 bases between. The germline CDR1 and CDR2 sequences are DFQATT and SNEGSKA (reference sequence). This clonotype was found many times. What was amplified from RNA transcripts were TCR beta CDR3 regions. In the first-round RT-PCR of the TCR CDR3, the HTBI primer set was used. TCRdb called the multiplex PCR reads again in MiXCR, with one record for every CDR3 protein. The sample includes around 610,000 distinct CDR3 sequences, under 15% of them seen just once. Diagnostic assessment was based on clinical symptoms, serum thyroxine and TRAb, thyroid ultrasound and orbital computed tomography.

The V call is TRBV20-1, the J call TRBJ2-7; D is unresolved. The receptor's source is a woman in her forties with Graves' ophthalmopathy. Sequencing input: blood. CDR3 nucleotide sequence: TGCAGTCTCGGTCTGCAGTACGAGCAGTACTTC. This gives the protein CSLGLQYEQYF.